Shown below are 30 T cell receptor beta chains from a single sample sequenced in a study of blood T cell repertoires in COVID-19. Profiling relied on immunoSEQ multiplex PCR, and the TCRdb table lists in-frame clones only, not all of them. Here the sample spans over 200,000 clones, 70% to 90% being singletons. Sequencing was carried out using peripheral blood. Every receptor here comes from a woman aged 18 to 35 who had recovered from COVID-19.

This chain uses TRBV19 with TRBJ2-2, with 7 bases aligning to TRBD2. In germline, CDR1 is LNHDA, CDR2 SQIVND (reference sequence). The ends lost 3 bases at V and 0 bases at J; junction bases unmatched: 7. CDR3 length: 17 residues. The DNA for the CDR3 is TGTGCCAGTAGTATCGAACTAGCGAGATCGAACACCGGGGAGCTGTTTTTT. Translating gives CASSIELARSNTGELFF.

The chain carries TRBV12-5 and TRBJ2-3, with a weak D call TRBD1 (6 bases). CDR3 length: 16 amino acids. Germline lookup yields CDR1 LGHNT and CDR2 FRNRAP. The V and J ends lost 2 bases and 3 bases respectively, with 15 bases between them. The CDR3 loop reads CASGLQRSTGTDTQYF. The CDR3 DNA follows: TGTGCTAGTGGTTTGCAAAGGTCCACAGGGACAGATACGCAGTATTTT.

This clone came up once. The chain has TRBV4-2 and TRBJ2-5; D possibly corresponds to TRBD2 (6 bases). The V and J ends lost 1 base and 1 base respectively, with 13 bases between them. The CDR3 has 16 residues. CDR1 and CDR2 (germline): LGHNA, YNFKEQ. In DNA form, the CDR3 reads TGTGCCAGCAGCCAAGGGAGGGGTACGTTCCAAGAGACCCAGTACTTC. Translating it yields CASSQGRGTFQETQYF.

With regard to this clone: At one end the junction does not follow the germline gene, possibly because of a read error. This chain joins TRBV4-1 and TRBJ1-3; a possible D gene is TRBD1 (5 bases). This CDR3 region has 18 residues. Germline CDR1 is MGHRA and CDR2 is YSYEKL. The CDR3 region has the DNA TGCGCCAGCAGCCAACTGCCTACGGGGGTGGACCCTGGAAACACCGTATATTTT. Its protein is CASSQLPTGVDPGNTVYF.

The chain links TRBV4-3 to TRBJ1-2; D perhaps matches TRBD1 (5 bases). The CDR3 loop spans 12 amino acids. V gave up 2 bases and J gave up 13 bases, with 14 bases separating them. The germline gives CDR1 LGHNA, CDR2 YSLEER. This CDR3 is CASSQSLAGLTF. The CDR3 nucleotides are TGCGCCAGCAGCCAAAGTCTGGCAGGGCTCACCTTC.

J is TRBJ2-7 and V is TRBV6-1; D uncertain. The CDR3 runs to 13 residues. Germline V lookup: CDR1 MNHNS, CDR2 SASEGT. V lost 1 base and J 0 bases, leaving 4 bases between the germline ends. CDR3 sequence reads: CASSEGPSYEQYF. The CDR3 nucleotides are TGTGCCAGCAGTGAAGGGCCCTCCTACGAGCAGTACTTC.

This rearrangement joins TRBV7-9 to TRBJ2-1; 7 bases fit TRBD2. Germline CDR1 is SEHNR and CDR2 is FQNEAQ (reference sequence). This CDR3 contains 16 residues. After removal of 0 bases from V and 4 bases from J, the junction contained 6 bases not matched to a gene. The DNA for the CDR3 is TGTGCCAGCAGCTTAGCCTCTAGCGGAGCATACAATGAGCAGTTCTTC. The encoded protein is CASSLASSGAYNEQFF.

The chain joins TRBV5-4 to TRBJ2-1; 7 bases map to TRBD2. The CDR3 runs 15 residues. The germline V gene has CDR1 SGHNT and CDR2 YYREEE (reference sequence). This chain's CDR3 is CVTNSGGSGRSEQFF. For the CDR3, the DNA is TGTGTCACTAATTCCGGCGGGAGCGGACGATCTGAGCAGTTCTTC.

The J gene is TRBJ1-1, the V gene TRBV12-3 or TRBV12-4, with 7 positions matching TRBD1. Trimming took 4 bases from V and 8 from J; bases not matched to a gene: 4. The CDR3 loop spans 12 amino acids. The CDR3 region has the DNA TGTGCCAGCAGTTATGGACAGGCCGAAGCTTTCTTT. Protein product: CASSYGQAEAFF.

The rearrangement links TRBV19 to TRBJ2-4; 8 bases agree with TRBD2. V was pared by 7 bases and J by 8 bases, with 4 bases of the junction left unmatched. The CDR3 has 12 residues. Germline CDR1 LNHDA, CDR2 SQIVND (reference sequence). The CDR3 nucleotides are TGTGCCAGTACCCCCGGGGGGGACATTCAGTACTTC. Its protein product is CASTPGGDIQYF.

The chain is built from TRBV7-3 and TRBJ2-3; TRBD2 matches 9 bases. This CDR3 is built from 17 residues. Per the germline V gene, CDR1 is SGHTA and CDR2 is FQGTGA. V lost 1 base and J lost 4; bases outside the gene matches: 9. The CDR3 DNA follows: TGTGCCAGCAGCTTAAGTGTTTTAGCGGGAGTTTCAGATACGCAGTATTTT. Translating gives CASSLSVLAGVSDTQYF.

The V gene is TRBV7-9, the J gene TRBJ2-7, with 14 bases that match TRBD2. V gave up 4 bases and J gave up 3 bases; unmatched junction bases: 11. The CDR3 has 18 residues. Per the germline V gene, CDR1 is SEHNR and CDR2 is FQNEAQ (reference sequence). CDR3 residues: CASSSKLKTSGRVYEQYF. DNA for the CDR3: TGTGCCAGCAGCTCCAAACTAAAGACTAGCGGGAGGGTCTACGAGCAGTACTTC.

V and J are TRBV15 and TRBJ1-5, with D tentatively TRBD1 (5 bases). This CDR3 has 12 amino acids. Germline V gene sequence: CDR1 LNHNV, CDR2 YYDKDF (reference sequence). V was shortened by 5 bases and J by 7 bases, with 9 bases between the two germline ends. CDR3 bases: TGTGCCACCAGCTTGCAGGGACAGCCCCAGCATTTT. Protein: CATSLQGQPQHF.

The rearrangement joins TRBV20-1 to TRBJ2-3; D unclear. The length of the CDR3 is 11 residues. Trimming took 4 bases from V and 2 from J, leaving 4 bases between them. In germline, CDR1 is DFQATT, CDR2 SNEGSKA (reference sequence). CDR3 residues: CSATITDTQYF. CDR3 bases: TGCAGTGCTACCATCACAGATACGCAGTATTTT.

The genes are TRBV7-2 and TRBJ1-6, with a tentative D call TRBD1 (6 bases). The CDR3 is made up of 14 amino acids. Germline loops: CDR1 SGHTA, CDR2 FQGNSA. With 4 bases removed from V and 5 bases from J, the gap between germline ends came to 9 bases. The chain's CDR3 is CASSSWTDNSPLHF. CDR3 nucleotides: TGTGCCAGCAGCTCTTGGACAGATAATTCACCCCTCCACTTT.

The chain links TRBV19 to TRBJ2-1; 13 positions agree with TRBD2. The CDR3 consists of 16 residues. V shed 10 bases, J shed 4 bases, and the junction held 10 bases outside the gene matches. In germline, CDR1 is LNHDA, CDR2 SQIVND (reference sequence). CDR3 bases: TGTGCCACCCGACTAGCGGGAGGAAAAAGGTACAATGAGCAGTTCTTC. Its protein is CATRLAGGKRYNEQFF.

This rearrangement joins TRBV5-1 to TRBJ1-2, with 7 positions matching TRBD1. Trimming at V came to 4 bases and at J to 3 bases, leaving 9 bases not matched to a gene. Germline loops: CDR1 SGHRS, CDR2 YFSETQ. The CDR3 spans 15 residues. The CDR3 sequence: CASSPRTGPDYGYTF. CDR3 bases: TGCGCCAGCAGCCCCAGGACAGGCCCAGACTATGGCTACACCTTC.

The chain combines TRBV6-2 or TRBV6-3 with TRBJ2-7; possibly TRBD2 for D (5 bases). The germline V and J ends were trimmed by 2 bases and 2 bases, with 13 bases remaining between them. CDR3 length: 15 residues. Germline V gives CDR1 MNHEY, CDR2 SVGEGT. Written as DNA, the CDR3 is TGTGCCAGCAGTTACGGAGATAGCGTTGCCTACGAGCAGTACTTC. Its translation: CASSYGDSVAYEQYF.

This clone was detected a few times. V is TRBV3-1 (or the pseudogene TRBV3-2) and J is TRBJ2-5; the D is unclear. V was clipped by 1 base and J by 4 bases, with 10 bases between them. The CDR3 extends over 14 amino acids. Germline V gene lookup returns CDR1 LGHDT and CDR2 YNNKEL (reference sequence). The CDR3 DNA reads as TGTGCCAGCAGCCAAGGAGTGGTTGTAGAGACCCAGTACTTC. As protein: CASSQGVVVETQYF.

The rearrangement uses TRBV27 and TRBJ1-2; tentative D call: TRBD1 (5 bases). V was cut by 0 bases and J by 0 bases, with 11 bases left in between. CDR3 size: 16 residues. Germline CDR1 and CDR2: MNHEY and SMNVEV (reference sequence). The CDR3 loop reads CASSLSMGEANYGYTF. In DNA form, the CDR3 reads TGTGCCAGCAGTTTATCAATGGGGGAGGCTAACTATGGCTACACCTTC.

The genes are TRBV9 and TRBJ2-2, with D perhaps matching TRBD2 (6 bases). Germline V CDR1 and CDR2: SGDLS, YYNGEE. V was shortened by 0 bases and J by 6 bases, with 12 bases between the two germline ends. The CDR3 has 15 amino acids. DNA for the CDR3: TGTGCCAGCAGCGTAGCTTCGGGAGAACCCGGGGAGCTGTTTTTT. This gives the protein CASSVASGEPGELFF.

The chain links TRBV30 to TRBJ1-1, with a tentative D call TRBD1 (5 bases). Germline CDR1 reads GTSNPN; CDR2 reads SVGIG (reference sequence). The CDR3 has 13 amino acids. The V end lost 2 bases, the J end lost 1 base, and 8 bases lay between the germline ends. The CDR3 bases are TGTGCCTGGAGTCTCGGGGGGAACACTGAAGCTTTCTTT. Encoded protein: CAWSLGGNTEAFF.

This clone was seen only a few times. The rearrangement links TRBV6-4 to TRBJ2-5; 7 nucleotides match TRBD2. CDR3 length: 15 residues. With 0 bases clipped from V and 0 bases from J, the junction kept 1 base outside the gene matches. Germline V CDR1 and CDR2: MRHNA, SNTAGT. DNA of the CDR3: TGTGCCAGCAGTGACTCGCGGGAGTACCAAGAGACCCAGTACTTC. Its protein is CASSDSREYQETQYF.

The chain uses TRBV6-2 or TRBV6-3 and TRBJ2-3; D unresolved. CDR1 is MNHEY, CDR2 SVGEGT, per germline. Trimming left V 2 bases short and J 0 bases short, with 9 bases between. The length of the CDR3 is 15 residues. DNA for the CDR3: TGTGCCAGCAGTTACGAGACATATAGCACAGATACGCAGTATTTT. Translated, it gives CASSYETYSTDTQYF.

The chain uses TRBV6-2 or TRBV6-3 and TRBJ1-5, with D maybe TRBD1 (5 bases). CDR1 is MNHEY, CDR2 SVGEGT, per germline. The V end was cut by 0 bases, the J end by 1 base, with 13 bases between. The CDR3 is 17 residues long. The CDR3 here is CASSYSQFWGSNQPQHF. DNA of the CDR3: TGTGCCAGCAGTTACTCGCAATTTTGGGGCAGCAATCAGCCCCAGCATTTT.

The chain uses TRBV9 and TRBJ2-2; 7 positions agree with TRBD1. In germline, CDR1 is SGDLS, CDR2 YYNGEE. CDR3 length: 18 residues. The ends lost 0 bases at V and 0 bases at J; junction bases unmatched: 8. CDR3 amino acids: CASSVEVGGQTNTGELFF. For the CDR3, the DNA is TGTGCCAGCAGCGTAGAGGTAGGGGGACAGACGAACACCGGGGAGCTGTTTTTT. The full variable domain, completed using reference TRBV9 and TRBJ2-2, is DSGVTQTPKHLITATGQRVTLRCSPRSGDLSVYWYQQSLDQGLQFLIQYYNGEERAKGNILERFSAQQFPDLHSELNLSSLELGDSALYFCASSVEVGGQTNTGELFFGEGSRLTVL.

The chain carries TRBV6-2 or TRBV6-3 and TRBJ2-1; no definite D call. The CDR3 is 13 amino acids. Germline-derived CDR1 and CDR2 are MNHEY and SVGEGT. Trimming took off 5 bases at V and 7 bases at J, with 12 bases between the two ends. CDR3 protein: CASSKESANEQFF. In DNA form, the CDR3 reads TGTGCCAGCAGTAAGGAGTCGGCAAATGAGCAGTTCTTC.

J is TRBJ1-1 and V is TRBV5-4, with 8 bases aligning to TRBD1. The V and J ends lost 5 bases and 6 bases, in that order; junction bases with no gene match: 9. The CDR3 is 14 residues long. Germline assignment: CDR1 SGHNT and CDR2 YYREEE (reference sequence). Written as DNA, the CDR3 is TGTGCCAGCAGTCACACAGAACAGGGGGCTGAAGCTTTCTTT. It encodes CASSHTEQGAEAFF.

J is TRBJ2-5 and V is TRBV6-5; D is possibly TRBD1 (5 bases). This CDR3 is built from 15 residues. V lost 0 bases to trimming and J lost 5 bases, with 13 bases between them. Germline values: CDR1 MNHEY, CDR2 SVGAGI. The CDR3, as DNA: TGTGCCAGCAGTTACTCAGGGGCCCCGAGGGAGACCCAGTACTTC. It specifies CASSYSGAPRETQYF.

This rearrangement joins TRBV25-1 to TRBJ1-5; 11 positions agree with TRBD1. V was pared by 1 base and J by 5 bases, with 7 bases of the junction left unmatched. Germline assignment: CDR1 MGHDK and CDR2 SYGVNS. The CDR3 length is 17 residues. CDR3 in amino acids: CASSESGRDRGDQPQHF. In DNA form, the CDR3 reads TGTGCCAGCAGTGAATCTGGGCGGGACAGGGGGGATCAGCCCCAGCATTTT.